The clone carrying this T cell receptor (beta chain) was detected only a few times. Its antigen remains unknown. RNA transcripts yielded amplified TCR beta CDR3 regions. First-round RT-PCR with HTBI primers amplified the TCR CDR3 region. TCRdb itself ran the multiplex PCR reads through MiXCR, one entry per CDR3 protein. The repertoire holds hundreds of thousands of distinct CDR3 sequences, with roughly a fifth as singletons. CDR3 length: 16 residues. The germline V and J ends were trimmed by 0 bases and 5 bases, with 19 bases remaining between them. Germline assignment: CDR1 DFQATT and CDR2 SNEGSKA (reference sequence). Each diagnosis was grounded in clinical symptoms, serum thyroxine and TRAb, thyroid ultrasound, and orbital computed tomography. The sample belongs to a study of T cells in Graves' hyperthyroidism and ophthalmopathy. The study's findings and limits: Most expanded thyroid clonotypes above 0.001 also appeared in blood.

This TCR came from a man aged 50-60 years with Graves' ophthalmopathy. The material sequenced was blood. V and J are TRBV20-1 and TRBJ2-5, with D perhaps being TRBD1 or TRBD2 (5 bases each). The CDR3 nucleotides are TGCAGTGCTAGAGATACGGCCCGGGACGAGAGGGAGACCCAGTACTTC. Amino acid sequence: CSARDTARDERETQYF.